Listed here are 20 T cell receptor beta chains from one sample, sequenced in a study of neoadjuvant anti-PD-1 for oral cavity cancer (dated by TCRdb to 2020 to 2022). This sample's time point label indicates: after neoadjuvant nivolumab, at surgical resection. The library was made by the immunoSEQ multiplex PCR assay. TCRdb's version of the immuneACCESS table is confined to in-frame rearrangements and falls short of the full clone set. An unresolved V gene accounts for under half of the shortfall where checked; the remainder is of unknown origin. In all, the sample holds tens of thousands of clones, and roughly 45% of those were seen once. The ten top clones hold around 38% of the sample. The sample consisted of tumor tissue, taken after nivolumab (anti-PD-1) treatment. The receptors derive from a person aged 35-79 years with oral cavity squamous cell carcinoma.

V gene TRBV6-5 combines with J gene TRBJ2-2; 10 nucleotides match TRBD1. Germline V gene sequence: CDR1 MNHEY, CDR2 SVGAGI. CDR3 length: 14 amino acids. V lost 6 bases, J lost 8 bases, and 6 bases stayed unmatched. The chain's CDR3 is CASRRQGASGELFF. CDR3 DNA: TGTGCCAGCAGGAGACAGGGGGCGTCGGGGGAGCTGTTTTTT.

The chain links TRBV5-1 to TRBJ1-2; TRBD1 matches 7 bases. Unmatched junction bases numbered 6, after V lost 1 base and J lost 6 bases. The CDR3 spans 14 residues. The germline gives CDR1 SGHRS, CDR2 YFSETQ. The DNA for the CDR3 is TGCGCCAGCAGCTTGCAAGGGGGCTGGGATGGCTACACCTTC. The encoded protein is CASSLQGGWDGYTF.

The chain uses TRBV2 and TRBJ1-3, with no clear D. The CDR3 has 16 amino acids. Germline V lookup: CDR1 SNHLY, CDR2 FYNNEI. V gave up 2 bases and J gave up 0 bases, with 11 bases separating them. The CDR3 region has the DNA TGTGCCAGCAGTGAACCCTACGGGAGCTCTGGAAACACCATATATTTT. This encodes CASSEPYGSSGNTIYF.

V is TRBV2 and J is TRBJ1-2; no definite D call. V shed 8 bases and J shed 2 bases, with 12 bases lying between them. This CDR3 is built from 13 residues. Looked up from germline, CDR1 is SNHLY and CDR2 is FYNNEI. The CDR3: CASEGSRNYGYTF. CDR3 sequence (DNA): TGTGCCAGCGAGGGTTCTCGCAACTATGGCTACACCTTC.

The chain has TRBV2 and TRBJ2-7; 11 bases match TRBD1. The CDR3 spans 14 residues. Germline loops: CDR1 SNHLY, CDR2 FYNNEI. V trimming: 3 bases; J trimming: 2 bases; junction bases outside the gene matches: 0. The CDR3 coding sequence is TGTGCCAGCAGTGAGGACAGGGGGCCCTACGAGCAGTACTTC. This codes for CASSEDRGPYEQYF.

This rearrangement joins TRBV4-1 to TRBJ2-2; D might be TRBD1 (6 bases). The CDR3 loop spans 15 amino acids. Between the trimmed V and J ends, which lost 2 bases and 13 bases, there was a span of 20 bases. Germline V gene sequence: CDR1 MGHRA, CDR2 YSYEKL. CDR3 bases: TGCGCCAGCAGCCAAACTAGGGGGTGGAGAGTTGGGCTGTTTTTT. It yields the protein CASSQTRGWRVGLFF.

This clone was seen repeatedly, ten times or more. The rearrangement joins TRBV5-1 to TRBJ1-1, with D tentatively TRBD1 (6 bases). Germline V CDR1 and CDR2: SGHRS, YFSETQ. The ends were cut back, 5 bases at V and 4 bases at J, with 15 bases in the middle. There are 14 residues in the CDR3. The CDR3 DNA reads TGCGCCAGCAGTTCAGGCAGGGGTGTCACTGAAGCTTTCTTT. Residues: CASSSGRGVTEAFF.

The genes are TRBV28 and TRBJ2-2; D might be TRBD2 (6 bases). This CDR3 has 14 amino acids. Germline V gives CDR1 MDHEN, CDR2 SYDVKM. V shed 9 bases and J shed 5 bases, with 16 bases lying between them. CDR3 DNA sequence: TGTGCCAGTGGAAACCGGGGGTTAACCGGGGAGCTGTTTTTT. Protein product: CASGNRGLTGELFF.

The chain has TRBV28 and TRBJ2-2; D is undetermined. This CDR3 is built from 16 residues. Germline V gene data show CDR1 as MDHEN and CDR2 as SYDVKM. V shed 2 bases and J shed 0 bases, with 10 bases lying between them. The CDR3 DNA reads TGTGCCAGCAGTTTAGGGCCAGCACCGAACACCGGGGAGCTGTTTTTT. This gives the protein CASSLGPAPNTGELFF.

The rearrangement links TRBV20-1 to TRBJ1-1, with D uncertain. The V end was cut by 5 bases, the J end by 9 bases, with 13 bases between. CDR1 and CDR2 from the germline V gene are DFQATT and SNEGSKA (reference sequence). CDR3 size: 11 residues. Here the CDR3 DNA reads TGCAGTGCTCTAGGACCAGCCAAAGCTTTCTTT. Translated: CSALGPAKAFF.

This chain connects TRBV5-6 to TRBJ2-1; perhaps TRBD1 as D (5 bases). V shed 5 bases and J shed 3 bases, with 9 bases lying between them. CDR1 and CDR2 from the germline V gene are SGHDT and YYEEEE. The CDR3 sequence is 13 residues long. This CDR3 reads CASSKTDYNEQFF. CDR3 nucleotide sequence: TGTGCCAGCAGTAAGACAGACTACAATGAGCAGTTCTTC.

V usage is TRBV6-5 and J usage is TRBJ2-6; perhaps D is TRBD1 or TRBD2 (5 bases each). V lost 0 bases and J lost 4, with 7 bases in between. Germline V gene sequence: CDR1 MNHEY, CDR2 SVGAGI. The CDR3 has 15 residues. The chain's CDR3 is CASSYSGDGANVLTF. The CDR3 DNA follows: TGTGCCAGCAGTTACTCTGGGGACGGGGCCAACGTCCTGACTTTC.

This clone is medium-sized by share. The genes are TRBV5-6 and TRBJ2-3; D is tentatively TRBD1 or TRBD2 (6 bases each). The CDR3 contains 17 residues. V was shortened by 0 bases and J by 2 bases, with 16 bases between the two germline ends. In germline, CDR1 is SGHDT, CDR2 YYEEEE. The CDR3 coding sequence is TGTGCCAGCAGCTTGGCTGGCTCGGGGGCGACCACAGATACGCAGTATTTT. It yields the protein CASSLAGSGATTDTQYF.

This clone is medium-sized by share. The J gene is TRBJ1-2, the V gene TRBV19, with D maybe TRBD1 (6 bases). The CDR3 is 14 amino acids. CDR1 and CDR2 (germline): LNHDA, SQIVND (reference sequence). V was trimmed by 7 bases and J by 8 bases, leaving 20 bases between them. For the CDR3, the DNA is TGTGCCAGTACCCTGACAGGCCCAACGGGCGGCTACACCTTC. Amino acid sequence: CASTLTGPTGGYTF.

The chain is built from TRBV2 and TRBJ1-1; D unclear. Germline V CDR1 and CDR2: SNHLY, FYNNEI. The CDR3 spans 14 residues. With 3 bases removed from V and 0 bases from J, the gap between germline ends came to 8 bases. This CDR3 is CASSDEGMNTEAFF. The CDR3 DNA is TGTGCCAGCAGTGATGAGGGTATGAACACTGAAGCTTTCTTT.

This clone was detected only once. This chain connects TRBV30 to TRBJ2-2, with D uncertain. V was shortened by 2 bases and J by 3 bases, with 16 bases between the two germline ends. The CDR3 length is 16 residues. Germline V gene lookup returns CDR1 GTSNPN and CDR2 SVGIG (reference sequence). In nucleotides, the CDR3 is TGTGCCTGGAGTCCCCAGGCTTCTCGGTACACCGGGGAGCTGTTTTTT. Its protein product is CAWSPQASRYTGELFF.

V is TRBV10-2 and J is TRBJ2-7; D perhaps matches TRBD1 (5 bases). The CDR3 is 10 residues long. Germline-derived CDR1 and CDR2 are WSHSY and SAAADI. V dropped 8 bases and J dropped 4 bases, with 6 bases sitting between them. The CDR3 reads CASGAYEQYF. The CDR3 bases are TGCGCCAGCGGGGCGTACGAGCAGTACTTC.

J is TRBJ1-2 and V is TRBV5-6; possibly TRBD1 for D (6 bases). Germline V CDR1 and CDR2: SGHDT, YYEEEE. This CDR3 has 18 amino acids. V was trimmed by 0 bases and J by 1 base, leaving 19 bases between them. This CDR3 reads CASSLGVRGRQLNYGYTF. CDR3 nucleotides: TGTGCCAGCAGCTTGGGGGTCAGGGGCCGGCAACTTAACTATGGCTACACCTTC.

The CDR3 DNA reads as TGTGCCAGCAGCCGGGGACACATTCCTTACGAGCAGTACTTC. Its translation is CASSRGHIPYEQYF. This chain links TRBV27 with TRBJ2-7, with a possible D match to TRBD1 (6 bases). Germline V gene lookup returns CDR1 MNHEY and CDR2 SMNVEV (reference sequence). Trimming stripped 6 bases from V and 4 bases from J, with 16 bases between. CDR3 length: 14 amino acids.

V and J are TRBV9 and TRBJ2-5; D may be TRBD2 (6 bases). This CDR3 contains 17 residues. CDR1 and CDR2 (germline): SGDLS, YYNGEE. Trimming cost V 3 bases and J 5 bases, with 23 bases left between them. CDR3 in amino acids: CASSAGVFPGERETQYF. In nucleotides, the CDR3 is TGTGCCAGCAGCGCCGGAGTATTTCCGGGGGAGAGGGAGACCCAGTACTTC.